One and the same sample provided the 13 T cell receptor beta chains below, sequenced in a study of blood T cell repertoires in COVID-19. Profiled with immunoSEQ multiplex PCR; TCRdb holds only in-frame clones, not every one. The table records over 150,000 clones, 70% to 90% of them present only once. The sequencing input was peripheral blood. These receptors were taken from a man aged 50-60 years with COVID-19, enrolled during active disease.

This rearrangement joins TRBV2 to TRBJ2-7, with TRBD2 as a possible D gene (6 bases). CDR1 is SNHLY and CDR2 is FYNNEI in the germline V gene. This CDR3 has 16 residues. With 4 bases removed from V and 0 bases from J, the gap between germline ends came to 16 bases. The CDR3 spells CASSVVRRGSSYEQYF. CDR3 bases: TGTGCCAGCAGTGTAGTACGCCGGGGGTCCTCCTACGAGCAGTACTTC. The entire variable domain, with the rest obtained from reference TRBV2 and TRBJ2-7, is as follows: EPEVTQTPSHQVTQMGQEVILRCVPISNHLYFYWYRQILGQKVEFLVSFYNNEISEKSEIFDDQFSVERPDGSNFTLKIRSTKLEDSAMYFCASSVVRRGSSYEQYFGPGTRLTVT.

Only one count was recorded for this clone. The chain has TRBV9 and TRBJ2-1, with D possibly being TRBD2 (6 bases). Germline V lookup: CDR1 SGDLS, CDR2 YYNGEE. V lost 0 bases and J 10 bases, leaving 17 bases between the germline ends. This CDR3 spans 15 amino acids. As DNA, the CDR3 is TGTGCCAGCAGCGTAGCTATGACTAGTTCAAGCGAGCAGTTCTTC. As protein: CASSVAMTSSSEQFF.

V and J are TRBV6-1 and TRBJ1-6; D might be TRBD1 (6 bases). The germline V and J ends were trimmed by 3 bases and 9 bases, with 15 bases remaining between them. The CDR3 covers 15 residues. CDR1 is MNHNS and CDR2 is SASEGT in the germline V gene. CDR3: CASSEQGQRGSPLHF. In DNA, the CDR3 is TGTGCCAGCAGTGAGCAGGGGCAACGAGGTTCACCCCTCCACTTT.

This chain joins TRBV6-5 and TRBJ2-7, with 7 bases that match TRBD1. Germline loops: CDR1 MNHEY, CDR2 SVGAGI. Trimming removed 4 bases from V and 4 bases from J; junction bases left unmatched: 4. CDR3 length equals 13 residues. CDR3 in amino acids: CASSSGQRYEQYF. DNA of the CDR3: TGTGCCAGCAGTTCGGGACAGAGATACGAGCAGTACTTC.

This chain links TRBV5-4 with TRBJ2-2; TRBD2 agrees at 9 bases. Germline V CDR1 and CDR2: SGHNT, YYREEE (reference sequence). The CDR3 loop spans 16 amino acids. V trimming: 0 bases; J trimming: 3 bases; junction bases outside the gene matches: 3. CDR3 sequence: CASSLALAGYTGELFF. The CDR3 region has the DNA TGTGCCAGCAGCTTGGCGCTAGCGGGGTACACCGGGGAGCTGTTTTTT.

DNA of the CDR3: TGCGCCAGCAGCCTGGAGAGCTCTGGGACTAGCGGTGAGCAGTTCTTC. This encodes CASSLESSGTSGEQFF. The chain is built from TRBV5-1 and TRBJ2-1, with 11 nucleotides matching TRBD2. The CDR3 contains 16 residues. V lost 4 bases to trimming and J lost 9 bases; unmatched junction nucleotides: 12. Per germline, CDR1 SGHRS and CDR2 YFSETQ. Using reference TRBV5-1 and TRBJ2-1 for the parts outside the CDR3, the full variable domain is KAGVTQTPRYLIKTRGQQVTLSCSPISGHRSVSWYQQTPGQGLQFLFEYFSETQRNKGNFPGRFSGRQFSNSRSEMNVSTLELGDSALYLCASSLESSGTSGEQFFGPGTRLTVL.

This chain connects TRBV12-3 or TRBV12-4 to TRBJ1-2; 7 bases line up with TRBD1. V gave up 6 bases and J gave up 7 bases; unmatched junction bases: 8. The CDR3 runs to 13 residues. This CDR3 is CASSHPYRGGYTF. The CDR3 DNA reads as TGTGCCAGCAGCCACCCCTACAGGGGTGGCTACACCTTC.

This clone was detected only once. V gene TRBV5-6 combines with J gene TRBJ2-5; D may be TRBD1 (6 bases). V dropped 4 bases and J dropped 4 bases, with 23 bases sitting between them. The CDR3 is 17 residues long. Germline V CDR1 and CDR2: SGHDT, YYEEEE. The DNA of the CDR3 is TGTGCCAGCAGCCCACGTACCAACTGGACAGTTGTAGAGACCCAGTACTTC. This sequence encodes CASSPRTNWTVVETQYF.

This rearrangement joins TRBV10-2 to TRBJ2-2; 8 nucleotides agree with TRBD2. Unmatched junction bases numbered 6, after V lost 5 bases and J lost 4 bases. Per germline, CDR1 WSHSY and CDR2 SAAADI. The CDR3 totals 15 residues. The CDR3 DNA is TGCGCCAGCAGTTTTAGCGGGACGGTCACCGGGGAGCTGTTTTTT. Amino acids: CASSFSGTVTGELFF.

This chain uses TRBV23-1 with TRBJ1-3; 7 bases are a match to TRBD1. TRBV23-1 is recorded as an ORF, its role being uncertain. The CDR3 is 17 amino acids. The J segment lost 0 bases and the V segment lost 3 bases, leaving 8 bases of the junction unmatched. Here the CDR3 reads CASSHQGQEISGNTIYF. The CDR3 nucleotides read TGCGCCAGCAGTCACCAAGGACAGGAAATCTCTGGAAACACCATATATTTT.

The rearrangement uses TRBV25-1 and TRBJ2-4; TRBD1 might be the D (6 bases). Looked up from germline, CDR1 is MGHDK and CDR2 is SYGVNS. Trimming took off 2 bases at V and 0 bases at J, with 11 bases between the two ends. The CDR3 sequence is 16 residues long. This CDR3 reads CASSEGGHIAKNIQYF. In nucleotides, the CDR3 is TGTGCCAGCAGTGAAGGGGGACATATAGCCAAAAACATTCAGTACTTC. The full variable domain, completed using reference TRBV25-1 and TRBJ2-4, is EADIYQTPRYLVIGTGKKITLECSQTMGHDKMYWYQQDPGMELHLIHYSYGVNSTEKGDLSSESTVSRIRTEHFPLTLESARPSHTSQYLCASSEGGHIAKNIQYFGAGTRLSVL.

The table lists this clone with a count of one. The CDR3 sequence: CATSRDRSKETQYF. CDR3 coding DNA: TGTGCCACCAGCAGAGATCGTAGCAAAGAGACCCAGTACTTC. V gene TRBV15 combines with J gene TRBJ2-5; D is uncertain. Germline values: CDR1 LNHNV, CDR2 YYDKDF (reference sequence). This CDR3 comprises 14 residues. Trimming cost V 0 bases and J 3 bases, with 8 bases left between them.

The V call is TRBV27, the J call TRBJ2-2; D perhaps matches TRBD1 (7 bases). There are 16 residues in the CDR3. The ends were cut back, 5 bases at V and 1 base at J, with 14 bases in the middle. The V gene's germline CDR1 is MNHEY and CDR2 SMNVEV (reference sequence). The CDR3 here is CASSPQGRLNTGELFF. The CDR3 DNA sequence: TGTGCCAGCAGTCCACAGGGGAGGTTGAACACCGGGGAGCTGTTTTTT.